This TCR beta chain was sequenced for a study of shared clonotypes between healthy human individuals. Overall study findings and caveats: Against clonotypes common to all four donors, non-shared ones had lower generation probabilities. Estimated clonotype richness was generally higher in naive than memory subsets.

Germline V CDR1 and CDR2: SGHRS, YFSETQ. CDR3 length: 15 residues. V lost 5 bases and J 9 bases, leaving 24 bases between the germline ends. Clones were read by immunoSEQ multiplex PCR, and TCRdb kept only the in-frame ones, dropping some. The sample gives approximately 720,000 clones, approximately 75% of which show up once; approximately 1.8% is in the top ten. Comment on this clone: What it recognizes is unknown.

The J gene is TRBJ2-7, the V gene TRBV5-1; possibly TRBD1 for D (6 bases). Sequencing was performed on memory CD4+ T cells sorted from blood. Subset indicated: CD45RA-negative fraction. This receptor was taken from a woman aged 30 to 39 in good health. In DNA form, the CDR3 reads TGCGCCAGCAGTTCTGCGACAGGTTCAGATGGGGTGCAGTACTTC. Protein: CASSSATGSDGVQYF.